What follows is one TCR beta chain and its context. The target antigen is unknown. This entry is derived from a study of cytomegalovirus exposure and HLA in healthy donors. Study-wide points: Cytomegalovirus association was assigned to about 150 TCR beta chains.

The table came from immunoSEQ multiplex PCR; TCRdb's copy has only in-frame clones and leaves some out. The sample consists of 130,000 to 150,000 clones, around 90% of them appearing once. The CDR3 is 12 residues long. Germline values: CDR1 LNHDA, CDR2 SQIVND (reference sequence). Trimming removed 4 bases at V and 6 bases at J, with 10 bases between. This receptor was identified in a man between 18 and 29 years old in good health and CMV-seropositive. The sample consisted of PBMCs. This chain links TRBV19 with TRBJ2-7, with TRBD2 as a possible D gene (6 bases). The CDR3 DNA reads TGTGCCAGTAGTACCTCGGAGGGCGAGCAGTACTTC. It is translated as CASSTSEGEQYF.